These 19 T cell receptor beta chains came from one sample sequenced in a study of OX40 agonist ivuxolimab in advanced cancers. Here immunoSEQ multiplex PCR was the method, and the copy in TCRdb shows in-frame clones only, minus some. The profile shows 45,000 to 65,000 clones, around 87% of them singletons. This material consisted of CD4+ or CD8+ T cells sorted from blood, taken in a trial of the OX40 agonist ivuxolimab. The source is an adult with an advanced solid tumor such as melanoma, head and neck, liver or kidney cancer.

V gene TRBV7-6 combines with J gene TRBJ1-1; unclear D gene. The germline V gene encodes CDR1 SGHVS and CDR2 FNYEAQ. Trimming removed 3 bases at V and 3 bases at J, with 5 bases between. This CDR3 has 12 amino acids. The chain's CDR3 is CASSFIDTEAFF. The DNA of the CDR3 is TGTGCCAGCAGCTTCATCGACACTGAAGCTTTCTTT.

The gene calls are TRBV28 and TRBJ1-1; D ambiguous. The CDR3 is 14 amino acids. Trimming left V 5 bases short and J 3 bases short, with 13 bases between. CDR1 MDHEN and CDR2 SYDVKM come from the germline V gene. The CDR3 coding sequence is TGTGCCAGCAGTCCCCCAGGACTCTACACTGAAGCTTTCTTT. As protein: CASSPPGLYTEAFF.

The chain employs TRBV6-6 and TRBJ1-1; the D is unclear. CDR1 is MNHNY, CDR2 SVGAGI, per germline (reference sequence). This CDR3 is 14 amino acids long. Trimming pared 2 bases from V and 5 bases from J, leaving 12 bases between. This CDR3 reads CASSYGEGRTEAFF. The CDR3 DNA is TGTGCCAGCAGTTACGGTGAGGGAAGAACTGAAGCTTTCTTT.

This clone has just one count. V and J are TRBV6-6 and TRBJ1-2; D uncertain. The germline V gene encodes CDR1 MNHNY and CDR2 SVGAGI (reference sequence). V was cut by 8 bases and J by 4 bases, with 20 bases left in between. The CDR3 runs 15 residues. The CDR3 nucleotides read TGTGCCAGCCATAACCCCGGGGTGACGTCCTATGGCTACACCTTC. It yields the protein CASHNPGVTSYGYTF.

The genes are TRBV28 and TRBJ2-2, with 8 bases lining up with TRBD2. The CDR3 extends over 15 amino acids. The ends lost 2 bases at V and 6 bases at J; junction bases unmatched: 5. CDR1 is MDHEN and CDR2 is SYDVKM in the germline V gene. The DNA for the CDR3 is TGTGCCAGCAGTTTACCCGGGACTAGATCCGGGGAGCTGTTTTTT. As protein: CASSLPGTRSGELFF.

The chain is built from TRBV27 and TRBJ2-1; 13 bases line up with TRBD2. Germline values: CDR1 MNHEY, CDR2 SMNVEV (reference sequence). Trimming cost V 8 bases and J 4 bases; bases outside gene matches: 14. This CDR3 spans 18 amino acids. The CDR3 nucleotides are TGTGCCAGCTCCCTCCGTACTAGCGGGAGGGCCGGGTACAATGAGCAGTTCTTC. Protein product: CASSLRTSGRAGYNEQFF.

This clone has just one count. CDR3 in DNA: TGTGCCAGCAGTACGACAGGGGGCGCGAGGACTGAAGCTTTCTTT. It translates to CASSTTGGARTEAFF. The chain has TRBV27 and TRBJ1-1, with 10 bases that match TRBD1. Germline CDR1 reads MNHEY; CDR2 reads SMNVEV (reference sequence). The junction had 8 bases not matched to a gene; V was cut back by 5 bases and J by 5 bases. This CDR3 is 15 amino acids long.

The chain links TRBV27 to TRBJ2-3, with TRBD2 matching 7 bases. The CDR3 loop spans 14 amino acids. V lost 7 bases and J lost 5; bases outside the gene matches: 9. Germline CDR1 and CDR2: MNHEY and SMNVEV (reference sequence). Here the CDR3 reads CASTRRGGVDTQYF. Written as DNA, the CDR3 is TGTGCCAGCACCCGGCGCGGGGGAGTAGATACGCAGTATTTT.

The rearrangement links TRBV7-6 to TRBJ1-5, with D unresolved. The CDR3 has 13 residues. V lost 4 bases, J lost 9 bases, and 13 bases lay in between. Germline V gene lookup returns CDR1 SGHVS and CDR2 FNYEAQ. The CDR3 coding sequence is TGTGCCAGCAGCTCGCGGGGAGGAGGGCCCCAGCATTTT. It codes for CASSSRGGGPQHF.

This chain links TRBV4-1 with TRBJ2-7; 11 bases agree with TRBD1. CDR1 and CDR2 (germline): MGHRA, YSYEKL. The CDR3 contains 16 residues. The V gene end was trimmed by 4 bases and the J gene end by 0 bases; junction bases not matched to a gene: 5. The CDR3 here is CASSPRTGGSSYEQYV. The CDR3 DNA sequence: TGCGCCAGCAGCCCCCGGACAGGGGGCAGCTCCTACGAGCAGTACGTC.

This chain uses TRBV5-1 with TRBJ2-3; no firm D call. Germline loops: CDR1 SGHRS, CDR2 YFSETQ. There are 14 residues in the CDR3. Trimming cost V 0 bases and J 7 bases, with 12 bases left between them. For the CDR3, the DNA is TGCGCCAGCAGCTTGGTAGAAGGGCGGAATACGCAGTATTTT. It translates to CASSLVEGRNTQYF. Combining the CDR3 with reference TRBV5-1 and TRBJ2-3 gives the whole variable domain KAGVTQTPRYLIKTRGQQVTLSCSPISGHRSVSWYQQTPGQGLQFLFEYFSETQRNKGNFPGRFSGRQFSNSRSEMNVSTLELGDSALYLCASSLVEGRNTQYFGPGTRLTVL.

The chain is built from TRBV6-5 and TRBJ1-1; D might be TRBD1 (5 bases). The CDR3 has 15 amino acids. Germline V lookup: CDR1 MNHEY, CDR2 SVGAGI. Trimming pared 2 bases from V and 2 bases from J, leaving 12 bases between. The CDR3 loop is CASSYGGTQNTEAFF. CDR3 DNA: TGTGCCAGCAGTTACGGGGGAACTCAAAACACTGAAGCTTTCTTT.

CDR3 coding DNA: TGTGCCAGCAGCGTACTTAGCGGGAATGAGCAGTTCTTC. Protein sequence: CASSVLSGNEQFF. V and J are TRBV9 and TRBJ2-1; 7 bases fit TRBD2. With 1 base clipped from V and 7 bases from J, the junction kept 2 bases outside the gene matches. The V gene's germline CDR1 is SGDLS and CDR2 YYNGEE. This CDR3 is built from 13 residues.

The chain is built from TRBV2 and TRBJ1-4; 8 bases fit TRBD1. The CDR3 consists of 14 residues. With 3 bases clipped from V and 4 bases from J, the junction kept 1 base outside the gene matches. CDR1 is SNHLY and CDR2 is FYNNEI in the germline V gene. CDR3 nucleotide sequence: TGTGCCAGCAGTGAGGACAGGGTTAATGAAAAACTGTTTTTT. Amino acids: CASSEDRVNEKLFF.

V is TRBV19 and J is TRBJ1-5, with 9 bases fitting TRBD1. With V trimmed by 3 bases and J by 7 bases, 7 bases remained unmatched. Germline V gene sequence: CDR1 LNHDA, CDR2 SQIVND (reference sequence). CDR3 length: 15 amino acids. In nucleotides, the CDR3 is TGTGCCAGTAGTATGGGACAGGGACCGTTCCAGCCCCAGCATTTT. This translates into CASSMGQGPFQPQHF.

This clone was recorded a few times. V gene TRBV5-1 combines with J gene TRBJ1-1; D is unresolved. The germline V gene has CDR1 SGHRS and CDR2 YFSETQ. Trimming pared 4 bases from V and 6 bases from J, leaving 7 bases between. The CDR3 is 11 amino acids. CDR3 protein: CASSRESEAFF. The DNA for the CDR3 is TGCGCCAGCAGCAGGGAATCTGAAGCTTTCTTT.

The CDR3 spells CASSEGEASYNEQFF. DNA of the CDR3: TGCGCCAGCAGTGAGGGGGAGGCGTCCTACAATGAGCAGTTCTTC. This rearrangement joins TRBV10-2 to TRBJ2-1; tentatively, D is TRBD2 (6 bases). There are 15 residues in the CDR3. Trimming took 2 bases from V and 1 from J, leaving 9 bases between them. Germline V gene lookup returns CDR1 WSHSY and CDR2 SAAADI.

The chain employs TRBV13 and TRBJ1-2, with TRBD1 matching over 7 bases. The CDR3 has 15 residues. Germline CDR1 is PRHDT and CDR2 is FYEKMQ (reference sequence). Losses at the gene ends were 7 bases for V and 5 bases for J; bases not matched to a gene: 13. The CDR3 sequence is CASTPFRRGQYGYTF. In DNA, the CDR3 is TGTGCCAGCACCCCCTTTAGAAGGGGGCAGTATGGCTACACCTTC.

The J gene is TRBJ1-4, the V gene TRBV7-2, with D unclear. Germline V gene data show CDR1 as SGHTA and CDR2 as FQGNSA. The CDR3 is 12 residues long. Trimming cost V 2 bases and J 2 bases, with 0 bases left between them. CDR3 bases: TGTGCCAGCAGCTTAACTAATGAAAAACTGTTTTTT. Residues: CASSLTNEKLFF.